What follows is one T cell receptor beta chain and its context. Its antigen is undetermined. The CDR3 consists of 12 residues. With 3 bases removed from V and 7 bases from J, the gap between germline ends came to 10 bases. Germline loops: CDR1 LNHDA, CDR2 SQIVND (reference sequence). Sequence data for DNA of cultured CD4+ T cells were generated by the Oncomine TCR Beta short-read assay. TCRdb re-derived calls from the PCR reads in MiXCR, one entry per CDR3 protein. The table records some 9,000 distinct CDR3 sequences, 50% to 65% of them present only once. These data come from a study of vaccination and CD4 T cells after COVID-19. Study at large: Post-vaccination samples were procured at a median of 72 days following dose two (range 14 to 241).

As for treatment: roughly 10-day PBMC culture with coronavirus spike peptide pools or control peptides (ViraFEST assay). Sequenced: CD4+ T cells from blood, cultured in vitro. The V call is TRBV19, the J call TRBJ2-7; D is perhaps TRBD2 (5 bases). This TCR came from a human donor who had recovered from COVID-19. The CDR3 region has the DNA TGTGCCAGTAGTATGAGGGCTCAAGAGCAGTACTTC. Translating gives CASSMRAQEQYF.